One and the same sample provided the 22 T cell receptor beta chains below, sequenced in a study of molecular identifiers for immune sequencing clone quantification. TCRdb processed the PCR reads anew with MiXCR; each CDR3 protein has one entry. The sample lists about 630,000 distinct CDR3 sequences, 25% occurring once. The specimen was naive CD8+ T cells from blood, with Jurkat cell RNA spiked in. The sample's subset: FACS-sorted CD8+CD4-CCR7+CD45RA+ naive T cells. The receptors shown here come from a human donor in good health. Some libraries in this study had Jurkat cell RNA spiked in.

The V gene is TRBV12-3 or TRBV12-4, the J gene TRBJ2-1; TRBD1 might be the D (6 bases). Trimming pared 4 bases from V and 6 bases from J, leaving 22 bases between. The CDR3 spans 17 residues. CDR3 DNA sequence: TGTGCCAGCAGTTCCTTGGACCCAGGGGAGATAGGCAATGAGCAGTTCTTC. It specifies CASSSLDPGEIGNEQFF.

Many counts were recorded for this clonotype. V gene TRBV5-1 combines with J gene TRBJ2-7; TRBD1 might be the D (5 bases). Trimming cost V 4 bases and J 4 bases, with 15 bases left between them. CDR1 SGHRS and CDR2 YFSETQ come from the germline V gene. The CDR3 contains 14 residues. CDR3 in amino acids: CASSQAGMFYEQYF. The CDR3 region has the DNA TGCGCCAGCAGCCAGGCAGGGATGTTTTACGAGCAGTACTTC.

As regards this clonotype: Given a much more abundant clone one base away, this may be a read error. The genes are TRBV20-1 and TRBJ2-3; D remains unclear. The tail of the sequence fits TRBJ1-5 better, so the J call may be wrong. CDR1 and CDR2 from the germline V gene are DFQATT and SNEGSKA (reference sequence). The CDR3 contains 14 residues. Here the CDR3 DNA reads TGCAGTGCGCCCCCACTAGCGGGCACAGATACGCAGCATTTT. Its translation: CSAPPLAGTDTQHF.

The chain carries TRBV29-1 and TRBJ2-7, with 7 bases matching TRBD1. The CDR3 length is 13 residues. Trimming took 7 bases from V and 0 from J; bases not matched to a gene: 6. The germline V gene encodes CDR1 SQVTM and CDR2 ANQGSEA. As DNA, the CDR3 is TGCAGCGCTGCGACAGGGAACTCCTACGAGCAGTACTTC. Its translation is CSAATGNSYEQYF.

This clonotype was seen repeatedly, ten times or more. V and J are TRBV6-2 or TRBV6-3 and TRBJ2-3; D might be TRBD1 (5 bases). Between the trimmed V and J ends, which lost 6 bases and 2 bases, there was a span of 18 bases. This CDR3 is 16 amino acids long. The V gene's germline CDR1 is MNHEY and CDR2 SVGEGT. In DNA form, the CDR3 reads TGTGCCAGCAGGCAATCAGGGTCCTACTTCACAGATACGCAGTATTTT. Amino acid sequence: CASRQSGSYFTDTQYF.

This clonotype was found many times. The gene calls are TRBV19 and TRBJ1-1; unclear D gene. CDR3 length: 14 residues. Germline V gene data show CDR1 as LNHDA and CDR2 as SQIVND (reference sequence). With 5 bases removed from V and 1 base from J, the gap between germline ends came to 11 bases. The CDR3 reads CASSFSLQNTEAFF. CDR3 nucleotides: TGTGCCAGTAGTTTCTCCCTACAGAACACTGAAGCTTTCTTT.

This clonotype turned up a few times. V usage is TRBV15 and J usage is TRBJ2-7, with TRBD1 matching over 9 bases. The CDR3 runs 19 residues. Germline values: CDR1 LNHNV, CDR2 YYDKDF (reference sequence). Losses at the gene ends were 1 base for V and 2 bases for J; bases not matched to a gene: 15. CDR3 amino acids: CATSRAGQGFDSGPYEQYF. CDR3 nucleotide sequence: TGTGCCACCAGCAGAGCGGGACAGGGTTTTGATAGCGGTCCCTACGAGCAGTACTTC.

This clonotype was detected once. A much larger clone lies a single base off, so this may be a read error. The chain uses TRBV29-1 and TRBJ1-1; no definite D call. CDR1 and CDR2 (germline): SQVTM, ANQGSEA. The CDR3 covers 11 residues. V was pared by 7 bases and J by 4 bases, with 10 bases between. CDR3 nucleotides: TGCAGCGGAATAGGGATCACTGAAGCTTTCTTT. Translating it yields CSGIGITEAFF.

There are a few counts of this clonotype. This chain joins TRBV27 and TRBJ2-1; D may be TRBD1 or TRBD2 (5 bases each). This CDR3 spans 15 amino acids. Between the trimmed V and J ends, which lost 1 base and 2 bases, there was a span of 9 bases. Looked up from germline, CDR1 is MNHEY and CDR2 is SMNVEV (reference sequence). CDR3 nucleotide sequence: TGTGCCAGCAGTTTATTGGGGGAACCCTACAATGAGCAGTTCTTC. This gives the protein CASSLLGEPYNEQFF.

This clonotype was seen ten or more times. The chain joins TRBV4-3 to TRBJ2-7; D remains ambiguous. Germline V gene sequence: CDR1 LGHNA, CDR2 YSLEER. The CDR3 consists of 13 residues. Trimming removed 0 bases from V and 5 bases from J, with 8 bases in between. The CDR3 sequence: CASSQEEGNEQYF. CDR3 coding DNA: TGCGCCAGCAGCCAAGAGGAAGGGAACGAGCAGTACTTC.

This chain uses TRBV4-3 with TRBJ2-2; 9 bases agree with TRBD2. Germline values: CDR1 LGHNA, CDR2 YSLEER. The CDR3 contains 21 residues. V was clipped by 0 bases and J by 5 bases; unmatched bases: 19. The CDR3 reads CASSQDRQGLREGESTGELFF. As DNA, the CDR3 is TGCGCCAGCAGCCAAGATCGGCAGGGGTTGCGGGAGGGAGAAAGTACCGGGGAGCTGTTTTTT.

The chain uses TRBV12-3 or TRBV12-4 and TRBJ2-5; the match to TRBD1 covers 8 bases. The V and J ends lost 6 bases and 1 base, in that order; junction bases with no gene match: 13. The CDR3 is made up of 17 amino acids. This CDR3 reads CASSWDRNGAFQETQYF. The CDR3 bases are TGTGCCAGCAGCTGGGACAGGAACGGGGCATTCCAAGAGACCCAGTACTTC.

A few counts support this clonotype. The rearrangement links TRBV4-1 to TRBJ2-5; weak D call: TRBD2 (6 bases). In germline, CDR1 is MGHRA, CDR2 YSYEKL. Trimming cost V 1 base and J 6 bases, with 18 bases left between them. The CDR3 loop spans 16 amino acids. CDR3 in amino acids: CASSQGRGREQKTQYF. The CDR3 region has the DNA TGCGCCAGCAGCCAAGGGAGGGGAAGAGAGCAAAAGACCCAGTACTTC.

There are many counts of this clonotype. The chain couples TRBV11-2 to TRBJ2-7, with no clear D. There are 14 residues in the CDR3. Germline CDR1 reads SGHAT; CDR2 reads FQNNGV. Trimming left V 8 bases short and J 4 bases short, with 18 bases between. The CDR3 sequence is CASSLGPEEYEQYF. The CDR3 bases are TGTGCCAGCTCTCTGGGTCCCGAGGAGTACGAGCAGTACTTC. Full variable domain (missing parts from reference TRBV11-2 and TRBJ2-7): EAGVAQSPRYKIIEKRQSVAFWCNPISGHATLYWYQQILGQGPKLLIQFQNNGVVDDSQLPKDRFSAERLKGVDSTLKIQPAKLEDSAVYLCASSLGPEEYEQYFGPGTRLTVT.

The chain recombines TRBV19 with TRBJ2-7; 7 positions match TRBD1. CDR1 and CDR2 from the germline V gene are LNHDA and SQIVND (reference sequence). The CDR3 extends over 14 amino acids. V was pared by 6 bases and J by 5 bases, with 10 bases of the junction left unmatched. The CDR3 sequence is CASSPGQYPHEQYF. The CDR3 coding sequence is TGTGCCAGTAGCCCGGGACAGTATCCCCACGAGCAGTACTTC.

The chain joins TRBV28 to TRBJ1-5; TRBD1 matches 7 bases. Germline CDR1 reads MDHEN; CDR2 reads SYDVKM. With 5 bases clipped from V and 9 bases from J, the junction kept 10 bases outside the gene matches. The CDR3 has 14 amino acids. For the CDR3, the DNA is TGTGCCAGCAGTGAGACAGGGCTGGGTCGGCCCCAGCATTTT. Its protein is CASSETGLGRPQHF.

There are a few counts of this clonotype. The chain is built from TRBV19 and TRBJ2-7; D may be TRBD1 (5 bases). Germline V gene data show CDR1 as LNHDA and CDR2 as SQIVND (reference sequence). The CDR3 runs to 13 residues. V lost 5 bases and J lost 6, with 14 bases in between. The CDR3 DNA sequence: TGTGCCAGTAGTGAAGCAGGGCCCGCCGAGCAGTACTTC. This gives the protein CASSEAGPAEQYF.

This clonotype has at least ten counts. CDR3 bases: TGTGCCAGCAGTGATCTCCAGCCCCAGCATTTT. Protein product: CASSDLQPQHF. V usage is TRBV6-1 and J usage is TRBJ1-5; D not certain. Germline CDR1 reads MNHNS; CDR2 reads SASEGT. CDR3 size: 11 residues. V was shortened by 3 bases and J by 7 bases, with 4 bases between the two germline ends.

This clonotype was observed a few times. The V call is TRBV19, the J call TRBJ1-5; no clear D gene. The CDR3 sequence is 15 residues long. V lost 6 bases and J 0 bases, leaving 12 bases between the germline ends. From germline, CDR1 is LNHDA and CDR2 SQIVND (reference sequence). Written as DNA, the CDR3 is TGTGCCAGTAGCATTGCGGCCTATAGCAATCAGCCCCAGCATTTT. This encodes CASSIAAYSNQPQHF.

This clonotype turned up a few times. CDR3 amino acids: CASSYNIEISYNEQFF. The CDR3, as DNA: TGTGCCAGCAGTTACAATATAGAGATATCCTACAATGAGCAGTTCTTC. The genes are TRBV6-5 and TRBJ2-1; no firm D call. The CDR3 sequence is 16 residues long. With 2 bases removed from V and 1 base from J, the gap between germline ends came to 12 bases. CDR1 and CDR2 (germline): MNHEY, SVGAGI.

The chain uses TRBV4-2 and TRBJ1-1, with 10 bases identical to TRBD1. The ends lost 4 bases at V and 4 bases at J; junction bases unmatched: 6. This CDR3 region has 15 residues. Germline-derived CDR1 and CDR2 are LGHNA and YNFKEQ. CDR3 loop: CASSPRQGASTEAFF. CDR3 DNA sequence: TGTGCCAGCAGCCCACGACAGGGGGCGAGCACTGAAGCTTTCTTT.

This clonotype was observed a handful of times. V gene TRBV7-9 combines with J gene TRBJ2-5; 7 nucleotides line up with TRBD2. This CDR3 region has 14 residues. The germline V gene has CDR1 SEHNR and CDR2 FQNEAQ (reference sequence). With 4 bases clipped from V and 5 bases from J, the junction kept 7 bases outside the gene matches. The CDR3 here is CASSWMRERETQYF. The CDR3 region has the DNA TGTGCCAGCAGCTGGATGCGGGAGCGGGAGACCCAGTACTTC.